This T cell receptor (beta chain) was recovered during a study of cytomegalovirus exposure and HLA in healthy donors. Primers included in the PCR were 60 Vbeta and 13 Jbeta primers. Libraries were prepared by immunoSEQ multiplex PCR; TCRdb keeps only in-frame clonotypes and omits some of them. Of 160,000 or so clones listed, 70% to 80% were seen once; the top ten hold about 1.6%. Study-wide results and caveats: A later analysis linked 15,000 to 20,000 TCR beta sequences to HLA alleles at 0.05 false discovery rate.

A remark on this clone: The antigen is unknown.

The CDR3 contains 15 residues. The germline V gene encodes CDR1 SGHVS and CDR2 FQNEAQ. The J gene is TRBJ2-5, the V gene TRBV7-8; 9 bases align to TRBD1. TRBJ2-7 matches the DNA end more closely, so the J call is doubtful. This TCR was sampled from a man aged 35-49 years in good health and CMV-seronegative. Specimen: PBMCs. The CDR3 protein is CASSPRQGGAYEQYF. CDR3 in DNA: TGTGCCAGCAGCCCGAGACAGGGGGGTGCCTACGAGCAGTACTTC.